This T cell receptor beta chain was identified during a study of shared clonotypes between healthy human individuals. Overall study: Donors, aged 18 to 49, were two women and three men.

On this clone: A read error is the likely source, as a far larger clone sits one nucleotide away.

Sequencing was performed on unsorted PBMC DNA using ten immunoSEQ deep assay plates. Repertoires were generated with immunoSEQ multiplex PCR, while TCRdb's copy carries only in-frame clones and drops some. The table includes some 530,000 clones, 81% detected once. The germline gives CDR1 GTSNPN, CDR2 SVGIG (reference sequence). The CDR3 covers 11 residues. The V gene is TRBV30, the J gene TRBJ2-7; no clear D. The source is a woman between 35 and 50 years old in good health. Some clones in this sample may be carry-over from other donors' samples. Sequences were obtained from PBMCs. The CDR3 bases are TGTTCCTGGAGTAGCCCGGGCGAGCAGTACTTC. This codes for CSWSSPGEQYF.